Listed below are T cell receptor beta chains from one sample, sequenced in a study of identical twins. TCRdb recomputed calls from the 5' RACE reads with MiXCR, one row per CDR3 protein. The data hold about 200,000 distinct CDR3 sequences, with around 15% observed a single time. These sequences were also reported in another study, on T cells expressing NK-cell markers.

The sequencing sample was made of CD8+ T cells sorted from blood. The receptors come from a woman between 18 and 29 years old in good health. The CDR3 runs from the conserved cysteine through the conserved F or W. Each record gives: clone size, D gene, J gene, V gene, CDR3 protein. D genes are given only for firm matches. Only some rows state a clone size, as once, few, many or a class for expanded clones.

>few|NA|TRBJ1-1|TRBV2
CARLPANTEAFF
>few|NA|TRBJ1-1|TRBV9
CASSAGGFGNTEAFF
>NA|NA|TRBJ2-3|TRBV6-2/TRBV6-3
CASTLGGEQVF
>many|TRBD1|TRBJ2-1|TRBV7-9
CASSLPQGRQVGNEQFF
>NA|NA|TRBJ1-1|TRBV6-5
CASSYSLRGTEAFF
>many|NA|TRBJ2-1|TRBV7-9
CASSLVSPRSYNEQFF
>few|TRBD1|TRBJ1-6|TRBV20-1
CSAGQDYSPLHF
>few|NA|TRBJ2-2|TRBV19
CASSMTGATGELFF
>few|TRBD1|TRBJ2-7|TRBV6-2/TRBV6-3
CATTGDPYEQYF
>few|NA|TRBJ2-2|TRBV7-9
CASSPGRAGELFF
>NA|NA|TRBJ2-7|TRBV4-1
CASSQSVHEQYF
>few|NA|TRBJ2-3|TRBV19
CASSIFGGDTQYF
>NA|TRBD1|TRBJ1-1|TRBV27
CASKQGGRFMNTEAFF
>few|NA|TRBJ2-7|TRBV12-3/TRBV12-4
CASSFASGAYEQYF
>few|NA|TRBJ1-1|TRBV29-1
CSVPIGIETEAFF
>few|NA|TRBJ1-4|TRBV6-5
CASSSEGEKLFF